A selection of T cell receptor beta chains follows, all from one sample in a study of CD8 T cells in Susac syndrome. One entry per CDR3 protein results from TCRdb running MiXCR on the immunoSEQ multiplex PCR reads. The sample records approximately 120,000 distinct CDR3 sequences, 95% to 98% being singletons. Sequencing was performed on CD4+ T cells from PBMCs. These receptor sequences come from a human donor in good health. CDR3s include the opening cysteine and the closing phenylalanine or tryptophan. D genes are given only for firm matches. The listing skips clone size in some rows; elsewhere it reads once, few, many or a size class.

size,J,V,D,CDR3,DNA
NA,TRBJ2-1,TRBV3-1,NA,CASSHLRSQRGRGVRDNEQFF,TGTGCCAGCAGCCACTTGCGGTCACAGAGAGGGAGAGGGGTTCGGGACAATGAGCAGTTCTTC
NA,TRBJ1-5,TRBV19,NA,CASSIWGDPRFQHF,TGTGCCAGTAGTATCTGGGGGGATCCGCGGTTCCAGCATTTT
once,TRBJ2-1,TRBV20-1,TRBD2,CSARRLAGKNNEQFF,TGCAGTGCTCGTCGACTAGCGGGGAAGAACAATGAGCAGTTCTTC
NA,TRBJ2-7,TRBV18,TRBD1,CASSSRTGIYEQYF,TGTGCCAGCTCATCCCGGACAGGGATTTACGAGCAGTACTTC
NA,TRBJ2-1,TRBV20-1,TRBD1,CSASDSGQGSNEQFF,TGCAGTGCTAGTGATTCTGGACAGGGAAGTAATGAGCAGTTCTTC
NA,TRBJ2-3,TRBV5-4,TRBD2,CASSLPAGVGRSTDTQYF,TGTGCCAGCAGCTTACCAGCGGGAGTAGGGAGGAGCACAGATACGCAGTATTTT
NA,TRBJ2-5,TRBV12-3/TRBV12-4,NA,CASSPKGQRGETQYF,TGTGCCAGCAGTCCGAAGGGACAGCGGGGAGAGACCCAGTACTTC
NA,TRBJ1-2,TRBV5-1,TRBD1,CASSLGQGRDYGYTF,TGCGCCAGCAGCTTGGGACAGGGTCGAGACTATGGCTACACCTTC
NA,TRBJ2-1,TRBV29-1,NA,CSAIVDPRSYNEQFF,TGCAGCGCCATTGTGGACCCAAGATCCTACAATGAGCAGTTCTTC
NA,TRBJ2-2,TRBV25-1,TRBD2,CASSGPSGGAANTGELFF,TGTGCCAGCAGTGGCCCGAGCGGGGGGGCAGCGAACACCGGGGAGCTGTTTTTT
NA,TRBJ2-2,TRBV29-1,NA,CSVEGQSSTGELFF,TGCAGCGTTGAAGGTCAGTCCTCCACCGGGGAGCTGTTTTTT
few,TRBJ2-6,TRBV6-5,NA,CASSYSSSGANVLTF,TGTGCCAGCAGTTACTCGAGCTCTGGGGCCAACGTCCTGACTTTC
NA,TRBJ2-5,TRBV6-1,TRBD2,CASSMQRGGKETQYF,TGTGCCAGCTCTATGCAGCGGGGGGGTAAAGAGACCCAGTACTTC
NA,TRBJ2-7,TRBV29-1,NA,CSVCLLRLEGVRGSYEQYF,TGCAGCGTCTGCTTACTTCGGCTCGAGGGTGTGCGGGGCTCCTACGAGCAGTACTTC
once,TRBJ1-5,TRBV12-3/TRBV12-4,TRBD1,CASSWGQGVNQPQHF,TGTGCCAGCAGTTGGGGGCAGGGGGTGAATCAGCCCCAGCATTTT
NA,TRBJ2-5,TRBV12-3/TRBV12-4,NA,CASSLGGRGVETQYF,TGTGCCAGCAGTTTAGGGGGGAGGGGGGTAGAGACCCAGTACTTC
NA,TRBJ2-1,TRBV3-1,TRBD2,CASSTRLAAYNEQFF,TGTGCCAGCAGCACCCGACTAGCGGCCTACAATGAGCAGTTCTTC
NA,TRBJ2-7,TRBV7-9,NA,CASNSQNGVYEQYF,TGTGCCAGCAACTCCCAGAATGGAGTCTACGAGCAGTACTTC
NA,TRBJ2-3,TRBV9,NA,CASSAYVGPDTQYF,TGTGCCAGCAGCGCGTATGTCGGGCCAGATACGCAGTATTTT
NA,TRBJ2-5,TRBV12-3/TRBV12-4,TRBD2,CASSPGLARQETQYF,TGTGCCAGCAGTCCAGGACTAGCGCGACAAGAGACCCAGTACTTC
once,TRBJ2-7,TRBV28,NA,CASRVGASYEQYF,TGTGCCAGCAGGGTAGGGGCGTCCTACGAGCAGTACTTC
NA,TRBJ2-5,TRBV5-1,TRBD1,CASSLEGAQETQYF,TGCGCCAGCAGCTTGGAGGGGGCTCAAGAGACCCAGTACTTC
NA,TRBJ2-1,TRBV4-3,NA,CASSQDSGGRGEQFF,TGCGCCAGCAGCCAAGATTCGGGGGGCAGGGGTGAGCAGTTCTTC
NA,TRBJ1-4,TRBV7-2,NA,CASSPSQATNEKLFF,TGTGCCAGCAGTCCATCACAGGCAACTAATGAAAAACTGTTTTTT
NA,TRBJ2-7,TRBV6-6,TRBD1,CASSSRDRGLGEQYF,TGTGCCAGCAGTTCCAGGGACAGGGGTCTTGGAGAGCAGTACTTC
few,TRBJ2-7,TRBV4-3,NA,CASSRPRGGACEQYF,TGCGCCAGCAGCCGCCCCCGGGGTGGGGCTTGTGAGCAGTACTTC
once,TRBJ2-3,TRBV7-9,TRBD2,CASSPQAASGATDTQYF,TGTGCCAGCAGCCCACAGGCGGCTAGCGGGGCCACAGATACGCAGTATTTT
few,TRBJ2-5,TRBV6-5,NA,CASSPGTLETQYF,TGTGCCAGCAGTCCCGGGACTTTAGAGACCCAGTACTTC
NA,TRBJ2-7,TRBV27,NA,CASSLEARGEQYF,TGTGCCAGCAGTTTAGAGGCGCGCGGCGAGCAGTACTTC
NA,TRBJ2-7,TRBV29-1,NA,CSGGQSRYEQYF,TGCAGCGGGGGACAAAGCCGTTACGAGCAGTACTTC
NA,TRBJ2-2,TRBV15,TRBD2,CATSRDKREGGELFF,TGTGCCACCAGCAGGGATAAGCGGGAAGGTGGGGAGCTGTTTTTT
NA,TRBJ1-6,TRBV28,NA,CASSRDIFTLHF,TGTGCCAGCAGCAGGGACATTTTCACCCTCCACTTT
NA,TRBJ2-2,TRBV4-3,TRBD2,CASSTRLAWNTGELFF,TGCGCCAGCAGCACCCGACTAGCGTGGAACACCGGGGAGCTGTTTTTT
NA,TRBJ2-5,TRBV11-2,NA,CASSLEGLQGETQYF,TGTGCCAGCAGCTTAGAAGGTTTGCAGGGTGAGACCCAGTACTTC
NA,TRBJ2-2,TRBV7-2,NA,CASRGTVNTGELFF,TGTGCCAGCAGGGGGACGGTGAACACCGGGGAGCTGTTTTTT
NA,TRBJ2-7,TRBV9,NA,CASSPAGGGLYEQYF,TGTGCCAGCAGCCCTGCCGGAGGGGGCCTTTACGAGCAGTACTTC
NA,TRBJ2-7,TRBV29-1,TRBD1,CSVEVGTASHEQYF,TGCAGCGTTGAAGTGGGGACAGCCAGCCACGAGCAGTACTTC
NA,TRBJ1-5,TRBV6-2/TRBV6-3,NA,CASSDKLNQPQHF,TGTGCCAGCAGCGACAAGCTCAATCAGCCCCAGCATTTT
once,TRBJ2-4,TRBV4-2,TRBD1,CASSPRGMTGGALNIQYF,TGTGCCAGCAGCCCTAGGGGGATGACAGGGGGCGCGTTAAACATTCAGTACTTC
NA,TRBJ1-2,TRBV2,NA,CASSSGLRWGYTF,TGTGCCAGCAGCTCCGGGCTCCGCTGGGGCTACACCTTC
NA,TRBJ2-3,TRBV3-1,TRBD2,CASSRRGGEDTQYF,TGTGCCAGCAGCCGTCGGGGGGGCGAAGATACGCAGTATTTT
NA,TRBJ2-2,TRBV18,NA,CASSPAVNTGELFF,TGTGCCAGCTCACCAGCAGTGAACACCGGGGAGCTGTTTTTT
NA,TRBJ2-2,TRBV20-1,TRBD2,CSAESGGANTGELFF,TGCAGTGCTGAGAGCGGGGGTGCGAACACCGGGGAGCTGTTTTTT
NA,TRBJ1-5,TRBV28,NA,CASSYVWGGESDQPQHF,TGTGCCAGCAGTTATGTCTGGGGGGGGGAAAGCGATCAGCCCCAGCATTTT
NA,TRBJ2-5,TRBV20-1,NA,CSARDWRQPQETQYF,TGCAGTGCTAGAGATTGGCGGCAGCCTCAAGAGACCCAGTACTTC
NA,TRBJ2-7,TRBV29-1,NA,CSVRFGSYEQYF,TGCAGCGTCCGTTTCGGAAGCTACGAGCAGTACTTC
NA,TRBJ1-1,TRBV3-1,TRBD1,CASSQATGMNTEAFF,TGTGCCAGCAGCCAAGCGACAGGGATGAACACTGAAGCTTTCTTT
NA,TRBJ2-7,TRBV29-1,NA,CSVARPSGGYEQYF,TGCAGCGTTGCCCGCCCCAGCGGAGGATACGAGCAGTACTTC
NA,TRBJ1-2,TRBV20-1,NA,CSAIPTATGDGYTF,TGCAGTGCCATCCCAACGGCGACCGGGGATGGCTACACCTTC
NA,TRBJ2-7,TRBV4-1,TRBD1,CASSLLLVGTGEQYF,TGCGCCAGCAGCCTCTTACTCGTGGGGACAGGTGAGCAGTACTTC
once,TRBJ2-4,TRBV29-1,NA,CSVEDGGSGRKNIQYF,TGCAGCGTTGAAGATGGGGGTAGCGGACGCAAAAACATTCAGTACTTC
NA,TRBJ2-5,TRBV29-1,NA,CSVEPSPETQYF,TGCAGCGTTGAGCCCAGTCCAGAGACCCAGTACTTC